The T cell receptor (beta chain) under discussion was sequenced for a study of blood T cells in healthy people across ages. The V and J ends lost 2 bases and 4 bases respectively, with 12 bases between them. CDR3 length equals 14 residues. Germline CDR1 and CDR2: SGHVS and FQNEAQ. Comments on this clonotype: The antigen remains unidentified.

Sample-barcoded 5' priming and a J-beta primer mix drove a second PCR of about 6 to 11 cycles. Each cDNA was tagged by a template-switch adaptor containing 12 random nucleotides. TCRdb processed the 5' RACE reads anew with MiXCR; each CDR3 protein has one entry. The sample includes around 790,000 distinct CDR3 sequences, more than 40% of them seen just once. Regarding the study as a whole: Unsorted PBMC input precluded a conclusive naive versus antigen-experienced comparison.

The genes are TRBV7-8 and TRBJ2-7; tentatively, D is TRBD1 (6 bases). Input material: blood. The TCR sequence derives from a man between 60 and 70 years old in good health. CDR3 loop: CASSLTGIGYEQYF. In nucleotides, the CDR3 is TGTGCCAGCAGCTTAACAGGGATCGGATACGAGCAGTACTTC.